This TCR beta chain was recovered during a study of cytomegalovirus exposure and HLA in healthy donors. Findings of the study overall: Subsequent analysis found a tendency for first-cohort TCR clusters to co-occur within the 120 or so validation repertoires. Both high specificity and high sensitivity reportedly marked the classifier's diagnosis of cytomegalovirus status. Cytomegalovirus association was listed for around 170 TCR beta chains. Three CMV-associated chains were confirmed in vitro to be specific for CMV antigens.

Sequencing was performed with immunoSEQ multiplex PCR; in TCRdb, only in-frame clones are kept and a portion is missing. The table records 70,000 to 95,000 clones, roughly 93% of them present only once. Germline lookup yields CDR1 SGHTA and CDR2 FQGTGA. The junction had 3 bases not matched to a gene; V was cut back by 4 bases and J by 2 bases. The CDR3 runs to 15 residues. A remark on this clone: Its cognate antigen is unknown.

Material for sequencing was PBMCs. The clonotype originates from a woman aged 25-40 years in good health and CMV-seronegative. The chain links TRBV7-3 to TRBJ2-5; the match to TRBD2 covers 11 bases. Here the CDR3 reads CASSSGLAVQETQYF. CDR3 in DNA: TGTGCCAGCAGCTCGGGACTAGCGGTACAAGAGACCCAGTACTTC.